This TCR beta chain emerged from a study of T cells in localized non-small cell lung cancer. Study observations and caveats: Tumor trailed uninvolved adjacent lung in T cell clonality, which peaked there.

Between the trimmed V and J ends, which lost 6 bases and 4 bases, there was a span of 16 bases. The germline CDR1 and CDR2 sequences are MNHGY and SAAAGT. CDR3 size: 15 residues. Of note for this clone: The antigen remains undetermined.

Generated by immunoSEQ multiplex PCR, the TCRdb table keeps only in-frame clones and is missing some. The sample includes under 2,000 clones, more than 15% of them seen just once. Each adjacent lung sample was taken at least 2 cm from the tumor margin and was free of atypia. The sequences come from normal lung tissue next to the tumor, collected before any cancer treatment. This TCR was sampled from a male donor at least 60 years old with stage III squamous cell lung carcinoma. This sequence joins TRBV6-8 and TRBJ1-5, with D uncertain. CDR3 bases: TGTGCCAGCAGCCGGGTCCCAGAGGGTAATCAGCCCCAGCATTTT. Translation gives CASSRVPEGNQPQHF.